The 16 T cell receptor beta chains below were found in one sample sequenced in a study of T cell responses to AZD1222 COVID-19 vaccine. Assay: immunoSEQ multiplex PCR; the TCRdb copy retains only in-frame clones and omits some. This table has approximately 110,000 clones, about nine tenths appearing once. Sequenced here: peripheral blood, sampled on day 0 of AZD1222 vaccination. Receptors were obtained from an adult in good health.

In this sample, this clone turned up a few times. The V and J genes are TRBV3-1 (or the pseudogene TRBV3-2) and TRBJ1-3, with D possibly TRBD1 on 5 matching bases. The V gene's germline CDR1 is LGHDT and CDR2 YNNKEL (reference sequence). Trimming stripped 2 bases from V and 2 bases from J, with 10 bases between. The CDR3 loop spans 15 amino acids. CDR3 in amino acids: CASSQIAGPGNTIYF. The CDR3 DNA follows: TGTGCCAGCAGCCAAATCGCAGGGCCTGGAAACACCATATATTTT.

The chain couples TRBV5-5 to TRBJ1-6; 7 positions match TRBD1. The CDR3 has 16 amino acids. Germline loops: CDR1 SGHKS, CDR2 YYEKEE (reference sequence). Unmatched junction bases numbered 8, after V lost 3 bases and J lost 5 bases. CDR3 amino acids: CASSSGDRVNNSPLHF. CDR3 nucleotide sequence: TGTGCCAGCAGCTCCGGAGACAGGGTAAATAATTCACCCCTCCACTTT.

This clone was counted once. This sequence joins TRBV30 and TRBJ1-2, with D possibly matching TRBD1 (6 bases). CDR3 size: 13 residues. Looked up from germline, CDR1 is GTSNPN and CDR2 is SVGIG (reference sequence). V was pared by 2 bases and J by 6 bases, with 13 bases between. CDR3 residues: CAWSRTAEHGYTF. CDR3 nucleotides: TGTGCCTGGAGTAGGACAGCCGAACATGGCTACACCTTC. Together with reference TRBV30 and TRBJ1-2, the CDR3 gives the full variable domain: SQTIHQWPATLVQPVGSPLSLECTVEGTSNPNLYWYRQAAGRGLQLLFYSVGIGQISSEVPQNLSASRPQDRQFILSSKKLLLSDSGFYLCAWSRTAEHGYTFGSGTRLTVV.

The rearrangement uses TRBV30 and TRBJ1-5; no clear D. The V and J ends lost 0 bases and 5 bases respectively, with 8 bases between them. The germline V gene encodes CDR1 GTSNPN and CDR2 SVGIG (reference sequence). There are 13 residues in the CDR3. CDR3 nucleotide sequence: TGTGCCTGGAGTGTTCAATCCGATCAGCCCCAGCATTTT. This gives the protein CAWSVQSDQPQHF.

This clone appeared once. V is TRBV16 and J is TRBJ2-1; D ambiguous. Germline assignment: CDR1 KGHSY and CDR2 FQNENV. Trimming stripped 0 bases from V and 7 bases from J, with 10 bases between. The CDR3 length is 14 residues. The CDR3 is CASSQSSPLNEQFF. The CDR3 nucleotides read TGTGCCAGCAGCCAATCTTCCCCTCTTAATGAGCAGTTCTTC.

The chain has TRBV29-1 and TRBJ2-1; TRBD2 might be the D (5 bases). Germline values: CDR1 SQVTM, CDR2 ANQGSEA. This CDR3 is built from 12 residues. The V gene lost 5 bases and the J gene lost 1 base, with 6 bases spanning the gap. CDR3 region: CSVRGSYNEQFF. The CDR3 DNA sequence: TGCAGCGTTCGGGGTTCCTACAATGAGCAGTTCTTC.

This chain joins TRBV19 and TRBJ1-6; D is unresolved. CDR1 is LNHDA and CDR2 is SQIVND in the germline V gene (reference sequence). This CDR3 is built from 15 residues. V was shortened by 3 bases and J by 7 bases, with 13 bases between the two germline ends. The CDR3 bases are TGTGCCAGTAGTATGGGTAACTGGGAGAATTCACCCCTCCACTTT. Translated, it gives CASSMGNWENSPLHF.

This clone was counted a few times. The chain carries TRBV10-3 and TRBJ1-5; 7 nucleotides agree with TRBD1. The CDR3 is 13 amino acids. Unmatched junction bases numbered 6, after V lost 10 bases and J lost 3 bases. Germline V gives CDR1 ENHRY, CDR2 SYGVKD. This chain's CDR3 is CATTGQFNQPQHF. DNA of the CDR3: TGTGCCACCACGGGACAGTTCAATCAGCCCCAGCATTTT.

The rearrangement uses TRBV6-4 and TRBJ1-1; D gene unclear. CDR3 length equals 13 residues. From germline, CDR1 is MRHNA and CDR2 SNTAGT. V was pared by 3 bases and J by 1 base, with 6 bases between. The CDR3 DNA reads TGTGCCAGCAGTGAACAACAGAACACTGAAGCTTTCTTT. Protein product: CASSEQQNTEAFF.

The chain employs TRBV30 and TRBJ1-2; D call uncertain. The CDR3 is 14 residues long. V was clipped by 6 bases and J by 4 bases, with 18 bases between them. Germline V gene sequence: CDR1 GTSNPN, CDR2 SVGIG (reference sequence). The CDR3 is CACHLTGSGYGYTF. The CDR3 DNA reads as TGTGCCTGCCACCTGACGGGCTCGGGCTATGGCTACACCTTC.

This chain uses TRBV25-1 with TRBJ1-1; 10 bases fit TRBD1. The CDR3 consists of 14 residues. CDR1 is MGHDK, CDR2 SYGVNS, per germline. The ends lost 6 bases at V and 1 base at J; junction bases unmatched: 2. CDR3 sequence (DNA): TGTGCCAGCAGGGGACAGGGGAGGAACACTGAAGCTTTCTTT. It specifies CASRGQGRNTEAFF.

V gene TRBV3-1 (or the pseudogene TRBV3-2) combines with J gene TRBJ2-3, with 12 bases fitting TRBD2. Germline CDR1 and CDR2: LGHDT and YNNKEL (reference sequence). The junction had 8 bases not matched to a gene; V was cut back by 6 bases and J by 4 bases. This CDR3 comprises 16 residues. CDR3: CASSPSGGASSDTQYF. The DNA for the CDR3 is TGTGCCAGCAGTCCTAGCGGGGGGGCGTCTTCAGATACGCAGTATTTT.

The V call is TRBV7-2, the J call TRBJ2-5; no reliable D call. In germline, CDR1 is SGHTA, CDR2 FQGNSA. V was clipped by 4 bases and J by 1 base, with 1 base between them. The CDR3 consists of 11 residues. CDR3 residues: CASSSQETQYF. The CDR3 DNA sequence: TGTGCCAGCAGCTCCCAAGAGACCCAGTACTTC.

The CDR3 protein is CASSRGQYTGELFF. CDR3 DNA: TGTGCCAGCAGTCGCGGGCAGTACACCGGGGAGCTGTTTTTT. This rearrangement joins TRBV7-2 to TRBJ2-2, with a tentative D call TRBD2 (5 bases). The CDR3 is 14 amino acids. V gave up 6 bases and J gave up 3 bases, with 11 bases separating them. Germline V CDR1 and CDR2: SGHTA, FQGNSA.

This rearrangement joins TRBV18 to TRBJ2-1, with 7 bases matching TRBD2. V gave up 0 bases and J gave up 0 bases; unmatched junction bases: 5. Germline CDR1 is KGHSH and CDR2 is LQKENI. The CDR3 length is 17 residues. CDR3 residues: CASSPPSASGSYNEQFF. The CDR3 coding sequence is TGTGCCAGCTCACCACCGTCTGCTAGCGGCTCCTACAATGAGCAGTTCTTC. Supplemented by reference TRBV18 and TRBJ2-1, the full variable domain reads NAGVMQNPRHLVRRRGQEARLRCSPMKGHSHVYWYRQLPEEGLKFMVYLQKENIIDESGMPKERFSAEFPKEGPSILRIQQVVRGDSAAYFCASSPPSASGSYNEQFFGPGTRLTVL.

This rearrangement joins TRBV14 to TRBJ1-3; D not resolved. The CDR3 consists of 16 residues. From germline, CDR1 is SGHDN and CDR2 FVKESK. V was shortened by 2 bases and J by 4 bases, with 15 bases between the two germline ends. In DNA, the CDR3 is TGTGCCAGCAGCCAATCCACTATGACTTACGGAAACACCATATATTTT. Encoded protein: CASSQSTMTYGNTIYF. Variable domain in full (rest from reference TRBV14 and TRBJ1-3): EAGVTQFPSHSVIEKGQTVTLRCDPISGHDNLYWYRRVMGKEIKFLLHFVKESKQDESGMPNNRFLAERTGGTYSTLKVQPAELEDSGVYFCASSQSTMTYGNTIYFGEGSWLTVV.